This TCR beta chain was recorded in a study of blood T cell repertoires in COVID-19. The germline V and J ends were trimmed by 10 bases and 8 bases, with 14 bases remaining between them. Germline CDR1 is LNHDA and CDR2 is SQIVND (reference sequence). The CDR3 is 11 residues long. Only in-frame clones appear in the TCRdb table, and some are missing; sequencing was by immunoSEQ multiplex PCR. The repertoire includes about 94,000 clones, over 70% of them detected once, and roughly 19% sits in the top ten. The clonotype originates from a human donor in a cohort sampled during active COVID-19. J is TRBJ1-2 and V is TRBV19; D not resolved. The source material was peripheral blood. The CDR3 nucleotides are TGTGCCACGCAGGAGGCCTCCGGCTACACCTTC. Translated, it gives CATQEASGYTF.